This passage covers 23 T cell receptor beta chains from one sample sequenced in a study of blood T cell repertoires in COVID-19. Assay: immunoSEQ multiplex PCR; the TCRdb copy retains only in-frame clones and omits some. The sample holds 120,000 or so clones, roughly four fifths seen once. The sample taken for sequencing was peripheral blood. Receptors originate from a man under 40 with COVID-19, enrolled during active disease.

The chain couples TRBV24-1 to TRBJ2-5, with D perhaps TRBD2 (6 bases). Trimming left V 4 bases short and J 2 bases short, with 16 bases between. CDR3 length: 16 residues. Germline-derived CDR1 and CDR2 are KGHDR and SFDVKD. The CDR3 loop reads CATSDNRGTVQETQYF. In DNA, the CDR3 is TGTGCCACCAGTGACAACCGGGGGACTGTTCAAGAGACCCAGTACTTC.

The V and J genes are TRBV11-3 and TRBJ2-3, with 11 bases identical to TRBD2. Trimming at V came to 3 bases and at J to 1 base, leaving 6 bases not matched to a gene. Per the germline V gene, CDR1 is SGHNT and CDR2 is YENEEA. The CDR3 totals 17 residues. In DNA, the CDR3 is TGTGCCAGCAGCTTTGGGGGACTAGCGGACCGCACAGATACGCAGTATTTT. It encodes CASSFGGLADRTDTQYF.

The chain joins TRBV10-3 to TRBJ2-1; 7 nucleotides align to TRBD1. Germline V gives CDR1 ENHRY, CDR2 SYGVKD. V was pared by 6 bases and J by 2 bases, with 7 bases of the junction left unmatched. The CDR3 is 15 residues long. The CDR3 spells CAIRPRDSTYNEQFF. DNA for the CDR3: TGTGCCATCAGGCCTCGGGACAGTACCTACAATGAGCAGTTCTTC.

The sample holds one count of this clone. This sequence joins TRBV6-4 and TRBJ2-3; 7 bases agree with TRBD2. This CDR3 has 15 residues. Germline assignment: CDR1 MRHNA and CDR2 SNTAGT. With 6 bases clipped from V and 2 bases from J, the junction kept 8 bases outside the gene matches. The CDR3 protein is CASSPGEGTTDTQYF. CDR3 nucleotides: TGTGCCAGCAGCCCCGGGGAGGGGACCACAGATACGCAGTATTTT.

The chain has TRBV7-9 and TRBJ1-2; a weak D match, TRBD1 (5 bases). Between the trimmed V and J ends, which lost 5 bases and 3 bases, there was a span of 13 bases. This CDR3 region has 14 residues. Germline V gene data show CDR1 as SEHNR and CDR2 as FQNEAQ (reference sequence). In DNA form, the CDR3 reads TGTGCCAGCAGCCCCCCAGGGATCGACTATGGCTACACCTTC. Its translation is CASSPPGIDYGYTF.

CDR3 in DNA: TGTGCCAGCAGCTTAGTGGCGGGGAACAATGAGCAGTTCTTC. Amino acids: CASSLVAGNNEQFF. V usage is TRBV7-2 and J usage is TRBJ2-1, with D possibly TRBD2 on 6 matching bases. The germline V and J ends were trimmed by 1 base and 5 bases, with 9 bases remaining between them. The CDR3 is 14 residues long. The germline CDR1 and CDR2 sequences are SGHTA and FQGNSA. The entire variable domain, with the rest obtained from reference TRBV7-2 and TRBJ2-1, is as follows: GAGVSQSPSNKVTEKGKDVELRCDPISGHTALYWYRQSLGQGLEFLIYFQGNSAPDKSGLPSDRFSAERTGGSVSTLTIQRTQQEDSAVYLCASSLVAGNNEQFFGPGTRLTVL.

This chain links TRBV28 with TRBJ1-2; 7 nucleotides align to TRBD1. The CDR3 contains 17 residues. V was pared by 8 bases and J by 4 bases, with 19 bases of the junction left unmatched. The germline V gene has CDR1 MDHEN and CDR2 SYDVKM. The CDR3 sequence: CASVYPPGQAPLYGYTF. The CDR3 region has the DNA TGTGCCAGCGTTTACCCCCCCGGACAGGCCCCCCTCTATGGCTACACCTTC.

This chain joins TRBV6-1 and TRBJ2-7, with D possibly TRBD1 on 6 matching bases. Germline-derived CDR1 and CDR2 are MNHNS and SASEGT. The V and J ends lost 2 bases and 3 bases respectively, with 14 bases between them. The CDR3 is made up of 15 amino acids. The DNA for the CDR3 is TGTGCCAGCAGTGAACCCGGACAGATTTTCTACGAGCAGTACTTC. Its protein product is CASSEPGQIFYEQYF.

The chain uses TRBV7-6 and TRBJ1-6; a possible D gene is TRBD1 (5 bases). The germline V gene has CDR1 SGHVS and CDR2 FNYEAQ. Trimming left V 4 bases short and J 9 bases short, with 13 bases between. This CDR3 is built from 14 residues. The CDR3 DNA is TGTGCCAGCAGCTCCACCCGCGGGGGTTCACCCCTCCACTTT. Translation gives CASSSTRGGSPLHF.

The chain has TRBV25-1 and TRBJ1-4, with D possibly TRBD1 on 5 matching bases. This CDR3 comprises 12 residues. V was cut by 9 bases and J by 8 bases, with 13 bases left in between. Per germline, CDR1 MGHDK and CDR2 SYGVNS. The CDR3 here is CASFGAQEKLFF. CDR3 nucleotide sequence: TGTGCCAGTTTTGGGGCGCAGGAAAAACTGTTTTTT.

The gene calls are TRBV6-1 and TRBJ1-6; TRBD1 is a possible D gene (5 bases). Germline CDR1 and CDR2: MNHNS and SASEGT. CDR3 size: 16 residues. V gave up 2 bases and J gave up 4 bases, with 12 bases separating them. The CDR3 bases are TGTGCCAGCAGTGAATTGGGACTTACATATAATTCACCCCTCCACTTT. Translated: CASSELGLTYNSPLHF.

The DNA for the CDR3 is TGTGCCAGCAGAGACGACAGGAACTATGGCTACACCTTC. Amino acid sequence: CASRDDRNYGYTF. The chain has TRBV6-5 and TRBJ1-2; D is possibly TRBD1 (6 bases). The CDR3 has 13 amino acids. Germline V CDR1 and CDR2: MNHEY, SVGAGI. The V end lost 6 bases, the J end lost 2 bases, and 10 bases lay between the germline ends.

The V and J genes are TRBV7-9 and TRBJ2-5; 12 bases are shared with TRBD2. The CDR3 runs to 19 residues. The junction had 20 bases not matched to a gene; V was cut back by 8 bases and J by 4 bases. From germline, CDR1 is SEHNR and CDR2 FQNEAQ (reference sequence). The CDR3 DNA reads as TGTGCCAGCGGCCTACTCGGGGGGAAACAACTAGCGGGAGGAGAGACCCAGTACTTC. Amino acid sequence: CASGLLGGKQLAGGETQYF.

Concerning this clone: Distinct nucleotide sequences in the sample also encode this CDR3. This chain links TRBV15 with TRBJ1-2; 10 bases map to TRBD1. Unmatched junction bases numbered 0, after V lost 3 bases and J lost 2 bases. CDR1 is LNHNV and CDR2 is YYDKDF in the germline V gene (reference sequence). The CDR3 loop spans 14 amino acids. The CDR3 is CATSRDRGNYGYTF. The CDR3 DNA is TGTGCCACCAGCAGGGACAGGGGGAACTATGGCTACACCTTC.

This rearrangement joins TRBV7-9 to TRBJ2-5; D not certain. Looked up from germline, CDR1 is SEHNR and CDR2 is FQNEAQ (reference sequence). The CDR3 is 12 residues long. V gave up 3 bases and J gave up 4 bases, with 6 bases separating them. The CDR3 DNA is TGTGCCAGCAGCTTCCCCCTAGAGACCCAGTACTTC. Protein product: CASSFPLETQYF.

V gene TRBV6-1 combines with J gene TRBJ2-7; D uncertain. This CDR3 is built from 12 residues. Germline values: CDR1 MNHNS, CDR2 SASEGT. The V gene lost 1 base and the J gene lost 4 bases, with 5 bases spanning the gap. The chain's CDR3 is CASSEVRYEQYF. The CDR3, as DNA: TGTGCCAGCAGTGAAGTTCGTTACGAGCAGTACTTC.

The table lists this clone with a count of one. CDR3 DNA: TGTGCCAGCAGCTTATGGGCTAGCGGGGGCCTCTCCTACGAGCAGTACTTC. Protein product: CASSLWASGGLSYEQYF. The chain has TRBV7-2 and TRBJ2-7, with 10 positions matching TRBD2. Germline V gives CDR1 SGHTA, CDR2 FQGNSA. The CDR3 has 17 amino acids. The V and J ends lost 2 bases and 0 bases, in that order; junction bases with no gene match: 7. Using reference TRBV7-2 and TRBJ2-7 for the parts outside the CDR3, the full variable domain is GAGVSQSPSNKVTEKGKDVELRCDPISGHTALYWYRQSLGQGLEFLIYFQGNSAPDKSGLPSDRFSAERTGGSVSTLTIQRTQQEDSAVYLCASSLWASGGLSYEQYFGPGTRLTVT.

The V gene is TRBV4-1, the J gene TRBJ1-4; TRBD1 agrees at 8 bases. The CDR3 length is 14 residues. CDR1 is MGHRA and CDR2 is YSYEKL in the germline V gene. V dropped 11 bases and J dropped 8; count of bases not matched to a gene: 13. CDR3 protein: CALRPDRAAEKLFF. As DNA, the CDR3 is TGCGCCCTCCGACCGGACAGGGCTGCGGAAAAACTGTTTTTT.

This chain uses TRBV7-8 with TRBJ2-3; D is undetermined. This CDR3 comprises 13 residues. V lost 5 bases and J 0 bases, leaving 6 bases between the germline ends. The V gene's germline CDR1 is SGHVS and CDR2 FQNEAQ. CDR3 residues: CASSHSSTDTQYF. Written as DNA, the CDR3 is TGTGCCAGCAGCCATTCTAGCACAGATACGCAGTATTTT.

This chain joins TRBV28 and TRBJ2-7; D is ambiguous. Between the trimmed V and J ends, which lost 2 bases and 6 bases, there was a span of 5 bases. The germline gives CDR1 MDHEN, CDR2 SYDVKM. CDR3 length: 11 residues. CDR3 in DNA: TGTGCCAGCAGTTTACGGTCCGAGCAGTACTTC. Translation gives CASSLRSEQYF.

Here the CDR3 reads CASSRQVGTDTQYF. In nucleotides, the CDR3 is TGTGCCAGCAGCCGACAGGTAGGCACAGATACGCAGTATTTT. The chain carries TRBV3-1 (or the pseudogene TRBV3-2) and TRBJ2-3; TRBD1 is a possible D gene (6 bases). Germline lookup yields CDR1 LGHDT and CDR2 YNNKEL (reference sequence). The CDR3 is 14 amino acids. V was pared by 4 bases and J by 1 base, with 9 bases between.

This chain connects TRBV28 to TRBJ2-7, with D perhaps TRBD2 (6 bases). CDR1 is MDHEN and CDR2 is SYDVKM in the germline V gene. The CDR3 consists of 12 residues. V was trimmed by 0 bases and J by 6 bases, leaving 6 bases between them. The chain's CDR3 is CASSLWGGEQYF. CDR3 DNA sequence: TGTGCCAGCAGTTTATGGGGGGGCGAGCAGTACTTC.

This chain links TRBV7-9 with TRBJ2-7; tentatively, D is TRBD2 (6 bases). The CDR3 spans 13 residues. The V end lost 3 bases, the J end lost 5 bases, and 11 bases lay between the germline ends. The germline V gene encodes CDR1 SEHNR and CDR2 FQNEAQ (reference sequence). CDR3 DNA sequence: TGTGCCAGCAGCTTGACTACGGGGGACGAGCAGTACTTC. Translating it yields CASSLTTGDEQYF.